The T cell receptor (beta chain) described here comes from a study of post-analysis software for immune sequencing data. Incorporated into the TCR beta cDNA libraries were unique molecular identifiers, which served to reduce PCR and sequencing biases. TCRdb ran MiXCR on the PCR reads and lists one entry per CDR3 protein. This repertoire shows hundreds of thousands of distinct CDR3 sequences, approximately 38% found once; its top ten account for 7.6%. Findings of the study overall: Comparison of patients with controls showed about 5 TRBV segments more frequent in patients, TRBV5-6, TRBV5-1 and TRBV20-1 among them.

This clonotype occurred a few times. Its antigen is undetermined. V shed 4 bases, J shed 3 bases, and the junction held 8 bases outside the gene matches. The CDR3 loop spans 15 amino acids. Germline values: CDR1 SQVTM, CDR2 ANQGSEA. The receptor's source is a girl aged 2 to 10 with multiple sclerosis. The sequenced sample was blood. The V and J genes are TRBV29-1 and TRBJ2-7; 11 positions agree with TRBD1. CDR3 in amino acids: CSVGTFGTGGYEQYF. CDR3 in DNA: TGCAGCGTTGGCACCTTCGGGACAGGGGGCTACGAGCAGTACTTC.